The 25 T cell receptor beta chains below were found in one sample sequenced in a study of prognosis after radiotherapy for stage I lung cancer. With two-round multiplex PCR, TCR beta CDR3 sequences were amplified from genomic DNA. Primers specific to each TRBV and TRBJ gene were used in first-round PCR. Using its own MiXCR run on the multiplex PCR reads, TCRdb lists one record per CDR3 protein. The repertoire includes some 10,000 distinct CDR3 sequences, about a third of them detected once, and roughly 50% sits in the top ten. Material: PBMCs, obtained before or after stereotactic body radiation therapy (not recorded which). Receptors originate from a donor over 45 with non-small cell lung cancer.

The V gene is TRBV11-2, the J gene TRBJ2-7; no reliable D call. V shed 3 bases and J shed 2 bases, with 14 bases lying between them. The CDR3 is made up of 15 amino acids. Per germline, CDR1 SGHAT and CDR2 FQNNGV. The CDR3 here is CASSFSRVPTYEQYF. CDR3 DNA: TGTGCCAGCAGCTTCAGTAGGGTCCCTACCTACGAGCAGTACTTC.

This clonotype was counted ten times or more. V and J are TRBV4-2 and TRBJ1-5; D might be TRBD1 (5 bases). Germline V gene data show CDR1 as LGHNA and CDR2 as YNFKEQ. V was clipped by 4 bases and J by 3 bases, with 13 bases between them. This CDR3 has 15 residues. The CDR3 DNA sequence: TGTGCCAGCAGCCTAAGGTTGGGGGACAATCAGCCCCAGCATTTT. This sequence encodes CASSLRLGDNQPQHF.

This clonotype was detected many times. The V gene is TRBV7-3, the J gene TRBJ2-5; a weak D match, TRBD2 (5 bases). The CDR3 extends over 14 amino acids. Deletions cut 5 bases from V and 2 bases from J, with 12 bases between. Per the germline V gene, CDR1 is SGHTA and CDR2 is FQGTGA. The CDR3 sequence: CASSPSSSQETQYF. DNA of the CDR3: TGTGCCAGCAGCCCTAGCTCCTCACAAGAGACCCAGTACTTC.

This rearrangement joins TRBV11-2 to TRBJ2-1; 8 positions agree with TRBD2. The V gene's germline CDR1 is SGHAT and CDR2 FQNNGV. CDR3 length: 17 amino acids. The V and J ends lost 4 bases and 6 bases, in that order; junction bases with no gene match: 14. In nucleotides, the CDR3 is TGTGCCAGCAGCTGGGCTGGGGTCGCGGGAGGCCGCAATGAGCAGTTCTTC. Its protein is CASSWAGVAGGRNEQFF.

The table lists this clonotype with a few counts. Just one base apart from a much larger clone, this may be a read error. The rearrangement links TRBV9 to TRBJ2-1, with D perhaps given as TRBD1 or TRBD2 (6 bases each). Trimming removed 0 bases from V and 3 bases from J, with 13 bases in between. Germline CDR1 reads SGDLS; CDR2 reads YYNGEE. The CDR3 has 16 amino acids. CDR3 DNA: TGTGCCAGCAGCGTAGGGGGGGCACAGGGCTACAATGAGCAGTTCTTC. Its protein product is CASSVGGAQGYNEQFF.

The rearrangement joins TRBV11-2 to TRBJ2-3; possibly TRBD2 for D (7 bases). Trimming stripped 3 bases from V and 2 bases from J, with 24 bases between. In germline, CDR1 is SGHAT, CDR2 FQNNGV. The CDR3 extends over 19 amino acids. CDR3: CASSLVGLKGGKTTDTQYF. The CDR3 DNA sequence: TGTGCCAGCAGCTTGGTGGGTCTGAAGGGGGGGAAGACCACAGATACGCAGTATTTT. The variable domain in full, with the rest retrieved from reference TRBV11-2 and TRBJ2-3, is EAGVAQSPRYKIIEKRQSVAFWCNPISGHATLYWYQQILGQGPKLLIQFQNNGVVDDSQLPKDRFSAERLKGVDSTLKIQPAKLEDSAVYLCASSLVGLKGGKTTDTQYFGPGTRLTVL.

In this sample, this clonotype is medium-sized (0.01 to 0.1%). J is TRBJ2-7 and V is TRBV7-2, with TRBD2 identical over 7 bases. The CDR3 sequence is 14 residues long. V gave up 0 bases and J gave up 1 base; unmatched junction bases: 0. The germline CDR1 and CDR2 sequences are SGHTA and FQGNSA. In DNA form, the CDR3 reads TGTGCCAGCAGCTTAGCAGCGGGATCCTACGAGCAGTACTTC. It is translated as CASSLAAGSYEQYF.

Concerning this clonotype: A clone one base away is much larger, so this may be a read error. This chain connects TRBV6-2 or TRBV6-3 to TRBJ2-4, with unresolved D. The CDR3 runs to 14 residues. Germline CDR1 is MNHEY and CDR2 is SVGEGT. In nucleotides, the CDR3 is TGTGCCAGCAAGTCTGTGGGTGGGGAAAACATTCGGTACTTC. Encoded protein: CASKSVGGENIRYF.

This clonotype is categorized as medium-sized. This chain links TRBV4-1 with TRBJ1-5; D is unclear. The germline V gene encodes CDR1 MGHRA and CDR2 YSYEKL. The V and J ends lost 0 bases and 3 bases respectively, with 6 bases between them. This CDR3 region has 14 residues. CDR3: CASSQEGYNQPQHF. The CDR3 region has the DNA TGCGCCAGCAGCCAAGAAGGGTACAATCAGCCCCAGCATTTT.

This clonotype was observed at least ten times. The chain has TRBV24-1 and TRBJ2-2; 11 bases match TRBD1. Unmatched junction bases numbered 1, after V lost 7 bases and J lost 4 bases. The CDR3 extends over 14 amino acids. The germline CDR1 and CDR2 sequences are KGHDR and SFDVKD. This CDR3 reads CATRGQGATGELFF. The CDR3 region has the DNA TGTGCCACCAGAGGACAGGGGGCCACCGGGGAGCTGTTTTTT.

This clonotype showed up just once. V and J are TRBV20-1 and TRBJ2-5; perhaps TRBD2 as D (7 bases). Trimming took off 8 bases at V and 7 bases at J, with 17 bases between the two ends. From germline, CDR1 is DFQATT and CDR2 SNEGSKA (reference sequence). This CDR3 comprises 12 residues. CDR3 DNA sequence: TGCAGTCCACTAGAGGGGGGGGTGACCCAGTACTTC. Amino acids: CSPLEGGVTQYF.

This clonotype was seen at least ten times. The chain uses TRBV5-1 and TRBJ2-2; D is uncertain. This CDR3 has 15 residues. Deletions cut 0 bases from V and 4 bases from J, with 10 bases between. Germline values: CDR1 SGHRS, CDR2 YFSETQ. The CDR3 DNA sequence: TGCGCCAGCAGCTTGGGCCAGTCGAGCACCGGGGAGCTGTTTTTT. It yields the protein CASSLGQSSTGELFF.

This clonotype was detected ten times or more. The chain couples TRBV18 to TRBJ2-5, with 9 bases fitting TRBD1. Germline V gives CDR1 KGHSH, CDR2 LQKENI. V was pared by 4 bases and J by 1 base, with 13 bases of the junction left unmatched. The CDR3 has 18 residues. The CDR3 sequence is CASSRGIQGAFVQETQYF. CDR3 nucleotides: TGTGCCAGCTCACGGGGGATACAGGGGGCTTTCGTCCAAGAGACCCAGTACTTC. Combining the CDR3 with reference TRBV18 and TRBJ2-5 gives the whole variable domain NAGVMQNPRHLVRRRGQEARLRCSPMKGHSHVYWYRQLPEEGLKFMVYLQKENIIDESGMPKERFSAEFPKEGPSILRIQQVVRGDSAAYFCASSRGIQGAFVQETQYFGPGTRLLVL.

This chain uses TRBV5-4 with TRBJ2-1; unclear D gene. V dropped 1 base and J dropped 9 bases, with 11 bases sitting between them. Germline CDR1 reads SGHNT; CDR2 reads YYREEE (reference sequence). The CDR3 extends over 13 amino acids. The CDR3 spells CASSLWASGEQFF. For the CDR3, the DNA is TGTGCCAGCAGCTTGTGGGCCTCGGGTGAGCAGTTCTTC.

This clonotype was observed a single time. CDR3 nucleotide sequence: TGTGCCAGCAGGGATCTATCGGGGGCTAGCGGGGGCTCTAGCACAGATACGCAGTATTTT. Amino acids: CASRDLSGASGGSSTDTQYF. V is TRBV27 and J is TRBJ2-3, with 10 bases that match TRBD2. Trimming cost V 6 bases and J 0 bases; bases outside gene matches: 18. The length of the CDR3 is 20 residues. Germline values: CDR1 MNHEY, CDR2 SMNVEV (reference sequence).

Concerning this clonotype itself: A far bigger clonotype differs at one base, so this is likely a read error. V and J are TRBV6-8 and TRBJ2-3, with 16 bases aligning to TRBD2. Germline CDR1 is MNHGY and CDR2 is SAAAGT. Trimming cost V 5 bases and J 3 bases; bases outside gene matches: 8. This CDR3 contains 18 residues. CDR3 nucleotides: TGTGCCAGCAGTCCGGGACTAGCGGGGGGGCCTAAGACAGATACGCAGTATTTT. Translating it yields CASSPGLAGGPKTDTQYF.

The rearrangement links TRBV20-1 to TRBJ2-2, with TRBD1 matching 8 bases. The CDR3 extends over 15 amino acids. J gave up 0 bases and V 6 bases, and 6 bases lay outside the gene matches. Per the germline V gene, CDR1 is DFQATT and CDR2 is SNEGSKA (reference sequence). In DNA, the CDR3 is TGCAGTGCGCCCCGACAGGGGCCGAACACCGGGGAGCTGTTTTTT. It translates to CSAPRQGPNTGELFF.

This chain links TRBV5-1 with TRBJ2-3, with TRBD1 matching over 10 bases. Per germline, CDR1 SGHRS and CDR2 YFSETQ. The V gene end was trimmed by 7 bases and the J gene end by 1 base; junction bases not matched to a gene: 3. This CDR3 has 14 amino acids. The CDR3 region has the DNA TGCGCCAGCGAGACAGGGGGCGGCACAGATACGCAGTATTTT. Encoded protein: CASETGGGTDTQYF.

Notes on this clonotype: A read error may explain this, as a much larger clone is one base away. CDR3 protein: CASSLTGGSNEQFF. CDR3 nucleotide sequence: TGTGCCAGCAGCTTGACTGGCGGGAGCAATGAGCAGTTCTTC. V and J are TRBV5-4 and TRBJ2-1, with 7 nucleotides matching TRBD2. Germline CDR1 and CDR2: SGHNT and YYREEE (reference sequence). V gave up 1 base and J gave up 6 bases; unmatched junction bases: 4. This CDR3 is 14 amino acids long.

This clonotype has a count of ten or more. The chain employs TRBV24-1 and TRBJ1-1; D not resolved. The CDR3 is made up of 16 amino acids. V shed 1 base and J shed 1 base, with 12 bases lying between them. CDR1 KGHDR and CDR2 SFDVKD come from the germline V gene. The CDR3 nucleotides read TGTGCCACCAGTGATTTTTCGGGCAGACCGAACACTGAAGCTTTCTTT. Encoded protein: CATSDFSGRPNTEAFF.

This clonotype occurred many times. This chain links TRBV3-1 with TRBJ1-6, with a tentative D call TRBD1 (6 bases). The germline V gene has CDR1 LGHDT and CDR2 YNNKEL (reference sequence). Trimming pared 6 bases from V and 14 bases from J, leaving 20 bases between. The CDR3 runs 14 residues. The CDR3 nucleotides read TGTGCCAGCAGTGGGGGCATCCTCCCCTCTTCCCTCCACTTT. Protein product: CASSGGILPSSLHF.

In its sample, this clonotype was seen a few times. This chain joins TRBV7-2 and TRBJ1-5; D gene unclear. CDR3 size: 15 residues. In germline, CDR1 is SGHTA, CDR2 FQGNSA. Trimming stripped 6 bases from V and 0 bases from J, with 12 bases between. The CDR3 is CASRITDYSNQPQHF. CDR3 in DNA: TGTGCCAGCAGAATTACCGATTATAGCAATCAGCCCCAGCATTTT. The entire variable domain, with the rest obtained from reference TRBV7-2 and TRBJ1-5, is as follows: GAGVSQSPSNKVTEKGKDVELRCDPISGHTALYWYRQSLGQGLEFLIYFQGNSAPDKSGLPSDRFSAERTGGSVSTLTIQRTQQEDSAVYLCASRITDYSNQPQHFGDGTRLSIL.

At least ten counts were recorded for this clonotype. The rearrangement joins TRBV14 to TRBJ1-4, with D maybe TRBD1 (5 bases). This CDR3 has 16 amino acids. V lost 1 base to trimming and J lost 8 bases, with 17 bases between them. CDR1 is SGHDN, CDR2 FVKESK, per germline. The CDR3 spells CASSQGVARGEEKLFF. In DNA form, the CDR3 reads TGTGCCAGCAGCCAAGGGGTGGCTAGGGGAGAGGAAAAACTGTTTTTT.

This clonotype was recorded at least ten times. This chain connects TRBV30 to TRBJ2-3, with 7 bases aligning to TRBD2. Germline-derived CDR1 and CDR2 are GTSNPN and SVGIG (reference sequence). Unmatched junction bases numbered 1, after V lost 5 bases and J lost 5 bases. The CDR3 covers 11 residues. The CDR3 bases are TGTGCCTGGGGGGGGGTAGATACGCAGTATTTT. Its translation: CAWGGVDTQYF. The whole variable domain, remainder taken from reference TRBV30 and TRBJ2-3, is SQTIHQWPATLVQPVGSPLSLECTVEGTSNPNLYWYRQAAGRGLQLLFYSVGIGQISSEVPQNLSASRPQDRQFILSSKKLLLSDSGFYLCAWGGVDTQYFGPGTRLTVL.

A remark on this clonotype: Given a much more abundant clone one base away, this may be a read error. V gene TRBV6-9 combines with J gene TRBJ2-1, with a possible D match to TRBD2 (5 bases). This CDR3 is built from 15 residues. Per germline, CDR1 MNHGY and CDR2 SVAAGI. CDR3 protein: CVSSYAARGRSEQFF. The CDR3 DNA reads TGTGTCAGCAGTTACGCGGCTAGAGGGAGAAGTGAGCAGTTCTTC.